This T cell receptor beta chain was retrieved from a study of PD-L1 blockade in urothelial cancer. In the study overall: The year 2014 saw patients start atezolizumab, 1,200 mg intravenously every 3 weeks. The analyses of blood took place 3 weeks (second dose) and 6 weeks after treatment start.

Libraries were prepared by immunoSEQ multiplex PCR; TCRdb keeps only in-frame clonotypes and omits some of them. The profile covers about 88,000 clones, with approximately 91% appearing a single time and 8.5% to 9.5% taken by the ten largest. Germline CDR1 is MNHEY and CDR2 is SVGAGI. The V and J ends lost 6 bases and 6 bases, in that order; junction bases with no gene match: 8. CDR3 length: 13 amino acids. The sample was PBMCs, taken around atezolizumab (anti-PD-L1) treatment. The chain couples TRBV6-5 to TRBJ2-7, with 7 bases identical to TRBD1. The clonotype comes from a man between 60 and 70 years old with urothelial cancer. In DNA, the CDR3 is TGTGCCAGCAGACGAACAGGGGTGGGCGAGCAGTACTTC. This encodes CASRRTGVGEQYF.